The sequence of this T cell receptor beta chain was determined in a study of shared clonotypes between healthy human individuals. Study as a whole: In total, the donors were a couple of women and a few men aged 18 to 49.

Note on this clone: The antigen is unknown.

Study-level points and caveats: Of the naive CD4 clonotypes, about 5.4% were shared across several donors. Even with large depth, rarefaction showed that sorted-subset sequencing was incomplete.

Terminally differentiated effector memory CD45RA+ cells were excluded from the naive CD8 cells, which were CD45RO-negative and positively selected for CCR7. Produced via immunoSEQ multiplex PCR; TCRdb's table is partial and in-frame only. The data contain some 2 million clones, about 95% of them singletons. This TCR came from a man aged 18-30 years in good health. The sequencing input was naive CD8+ T cells sorted from blood.

The CDR3 bases are TGCGCCAGCAGCTTAAGTGTTGGGGGTGAAGCTTTCTTT. As protein: CASSLSVGGEAFF. The rearrangement links TRBV5-1 to TRBJ1-1; weak D call: TRBD1 (5 bases). The V end was cut by 2 bases, the J end by 7 bases, with 12 bases between. The CDR3 covers 13 residues. Germline values: CDR1 SGHRS, CDR2 YFSETQ. Full variable domain (missing parts from reference TRBV5-1 and TRBJ1-1): KAGVTQTPRYLIKTRGQQVTLSCSPISGHRSVSWYQQTPGQGLQFLFEYFSETQRNKGNFPGRFSGRQFSNSRSEMNVSTLELGDSALYLCASSLSVGGEAFFGQGTRLTVV.